The 29 T cell receptor beta chains below were found in one sample sequenced in a study of Graves' ophthalmopathy and Graves' hyperthyroidism. RNA transcripts were the source from which TCR beta CDR3 regions were amplified. Amplification began with first-round RT-PCR using HTBI primers, then second-round multiplex PCR was performed. TCRdb recomputed calls from the multiplex PCR reads with MiXCR, one row per CDR3 protein. The table shows 400,000 to 500,000 distinct CDR3 sequences, with around 21% occurring only once. Sequenced input: peripheral blood. These receptors all come from a woman in her late teens or twenties with stable Graves' hyperthyroidism.

The gene calls are TRBV2 and TRBJ2-7; no firm D call. Germline V CDR1 and CDR2: SNHLY, FYNNEI. V was clipped by 3 bases and J by 9 bases, with 15 bases between them. The CDR3 loop spans 13 amino acids. The CDR3: CASSDPLPNSQYF. The DNA for the CDR3 is TGTGCCAGCAGTGACCCTTTGCCTAATTCGCAGTACTTC.

The chain is built from TRBV12-3 or TRBV12-4 and TRBJ2-7; perhaps D is TRBD1 or TRBD2 (5 bases each). CDR3 length: 13 residues. Trimming shortened V by 3 bases and J by 4 bases, and 10 bases separated the two germline ends. CDR3 sequence (DNA): TGTGCCAGCAGTTTGGGGGAGCGGTACGAGCAGTACTTC. It yields the protein CASSLGERYEQYF.

Many counts were recorded for this clonotype. J is TRBJ1-1 and V is TRBV9; TRBD1 is a possible D gene (6 bases). V lost 0 bases and J lost 8, with 11 bases in between. This CDR3 contains 13 residues. CDR1 is SGDLS and CDR2 is YYNGEE in the germline V gene. CDR3 residues: CASSVDRQDEAFF. CDR3 nucleotide sequence: TGTGCCAGCAGCGTAGACAGACAGGACGAAGCTTTCTTT.

In its sample, this clonotype was seen many times. The rearrangement joins TRBV6-5 to TRBJ2-7; TRBD2 matches at 7 bases. The germline CDR1 and CDR2 sequences are MNHEY and SVGAGI. Trimming took 3 bases from V and 3 from J; bases not matched to a gene: 5. The CDR3 totals 14 residues. The CDR3 bases are TGTGCCAGCAGTTATGGGGGGGGTGGCTACGAGCAGTACTTC. Its protein is CASSYGGGGYEQYF.

This clonotype appeared many times. The limits of the CDR3 on the DNA are not certain, so only TCRdb's listed CDR3 is given. The chain joins TRBV12-5 to TRBJ2-2; the D segment call TRBD1 is taken from the table without a DNA check. The CDR3 spans 14 amino acids, including both terminal residues. The germline V gene has CDR1 LGHNT and CDR2 FRNRAP. CDR3 amino acids: CASGLFGAGGELFF.

As to this clonotype: With a much larger clone just one base away, this may be a read error. The chain has TRBV2 and TRBJ2-2; D gene unclear. Germline CDR1 is SNHLY and CDR2 is FYNNEI. The CDR3 covers 12 residues. V was cut by 4 bases and J by 7 bases, with 7 bases left in between. The CDR3 sequence: CASSVESGELFF. CDR3 nucleotide sequence: TGTGCCAGCAGTGTCGAAAGCGGGGAGCTGTTTTTT.

The chain links TRBV4-1 to TRBJ2-7; TRBD1 aligns across 10 bases. The CDR3 totals 15 residues. CDR1 MGHRA and CDR2 YSYEKL come from the germline V gene. V lost 6 bases and J lost 3; bases outside the gene matches: 8. Here the CDR3 reads CASRVRDRGDYEQYF. As DNA, the CDR3 is TGCGCCAGCAGAGTCCGGGACAGGGGAGACTACGAGCAGTACTTC.

This clonotype was recorded many times. The V gene is TRBV6-1, the J gene TRBJ1-6; D is undetermined. Germline V lookup: CDR1 MNHNS, CDR2 SASEGT. V gave up 5 bases and J gave up 0 bases, with 14 bases separating them. This CDR3 has 17 amino acids. For the CDR3, the DNA is TGTGCCAGCAGTACAGACATCCTCGTCTCCTATAATTCACCCCTCCACTTT. Amino acids: CASSTDILVSYNSPLHF.

The chain recombines TRBV27 with TRBJ2-7; D is possibly TRBD1 (6 bases). CDR1 is MNHEY and CDR2 is SMNVEV in the germline V gene (reference sequence). Trimming shortened V by 3 bases and J by 1 base, and 7 bases separated the two germline ends. This CDR3 is 13 amino acids long. CDR3 DNA: TGTGCCAGCAGTTTCGACAGGTCCTACGAGCAGTACTTC. It is translated as CASSFDRSYEQYF.

The DNA for the CDR3 is TGTGCCAGCACTGAAAGGCGGGGGCATCGGGGCTACACCTTC. Its translation: CASTERRGHRGYTF. The rearrangement uses TRBV6-2 or TRBV6-3 and TRBJ1-2; TRBD1 might be the D (6 bases). The germline V and J ends were trimmed by 7 bases and 8 bases, with 20 bases remaining between them. Germline-derived CDR1 and CDR2 are MNHEY and SVGEGT. This CDR3 contains 14 residues.

This clonotype was found many times. The rearrangement joins TRBV7-6 to TRBJ2-5, with a weak D call TRBD2 (6 bases). The CDR3 consists of 13 residues. Germline-derived CDR1 and CDR2 are SGHVS and FNYEAQ. Trimming took off 7 bases at V and 4 bases at J, with 13 bases between the two ends. In nucleotides, the CDR3 is TGTGCCAGCATCGGGGGAGATGGAGAGACCCAGTACTTC. Residues: CASIGGDGETQYF.

The sample holds many counts of this clonotype. V gene TRBV13 combines with J gene TRBJ2-4; 9 bases align to TRBD1. In germline, CDR1 is PRHDT, CDR2 FYEKMQ (reference sequence). The CDR3 sequence is 15 residues long. Trimming at V came to 6 bases and at J to 2 bases, leaving 5 bases not matched to a gene. CDR3 amino acids: CASRSQGASKNIQYF. The CDR3, as DNA: TGTGCCAGCAGGTCACAGGGGGCGTCCAAAAACATTCAGTACTTC.

The sample holds many counts of this clonotype. CDR3 coding DNA: TGTGCCAGCAGCGTAGACGATTCCTCCTACGAGCAGTACTTC. Amino acids: CASSVDDSSYEQYF. This chain connects TRBV9 to TRBJ2-7, with unresolved D. Germline V gene data show CDR1 as SGDLS and CDR2 as YYNGEE. V was shortened by 0 bases and J by 0 bases, with 7 bases between the two germline ends. The length of the CDR3 is 14 residues.

The sample holds many counts of this clonotype. This chain joins TRBV5-1 and TRBJ2-4; D may be TRBD2 (7 bases). CDR3 length equals 16 residues. Per germline, CDR1 SGHRS and CDR2 YFSETQ. The V and J ends lost 4 bases and 5 bases respectively, with 19 bases between them. CDR3 nucleotide sequence: TGCGCCAGCAGCCTCCCCTGGGGGGCGGGGGAAAACATTCAGTACTTC. This translates into CASSLPWGAGENIQYF.

V is TRBV6-1 and J is TRBJ2-7, with 7 bases identical to TRBD1. V gave up 6 bases and J gave up 7 bases; unmatched junction bases: 12. Germline CDR1 is MNHNS and CDR2 is SASEGT. This CDR3 region has 14 residues. CDR3 sequence (DNA): TGTGCCAGCAGCCCCCCCGGGACAGCTGAGGAGCAGTACTTC. Its translation: CASSPPGTAEEQYF.

In this sample, this clonotype turned up many times. Since no conserved phenylalanine or tryptophan closes the CDR3, a read error is the likely cause. The V and J genes are TRBV10-3 and TRBJ2-7; TRBD2 agrees at 7 bases. Per germline, CDR1 ENHRY and CDR2 SYGVKD. CDR3 length equals 15 residues. Trimming removed 5 bases from V and 4 bases from J; junction bases left unmatched: 11. The DNA of the CDR3 is TGTGCCATCAGTTCCGGGACTAAAAAGGGGTACGAGCAGTACCTC. Its translation: CAISSGTKKGYEQYL.

The chain couples TRBV5-4 to TRBJ1-2; a possible D gene is TRBD1 (6 bases). The V end lost 9 bases, the J end lost 4 bases, and 19 bases lay between the germline ends. Germline V lookup: CDR1 SGHNT, CDR2 YYREEE (reference sequence). The CDR3 spans 14 residues. Here the CDR3 DNA reads TGTGCCATTACACCCTCGGGAGGGGGCTATGGCTACACCTTC. Its protein is CAITPSGGGYGYTF.

About this clonotype itself: One end of the junction is discordant with germline, which a read error may explain. The chain joins TRBV25-1 to TRBJ1-1; D remains ambiguous. Germline assignment: CDR1 MGHDK and CDR2 SYGVNS. The CDR3 loop spans 15 amino acids. Here the CDR3 reads CASSLVGLINTDAFF. CDR3 nucleotide sequence: TGTGCCAGCAGTTTAGTGGGCCTAATAAACACTGATGCTTTCTTT.

At least ten counts were recorded for this clonotype. This chain uses TRBV10-3 with TRBJ1-6; D is possibly TRBD1 (6 bases). Trimming removed 10 bases from V and 6 bases from J, with 13 bases in between. Germline lookup yields CDR1 ENHRY and CDR2 SYGVKD. The CDR3 contains 13 residues. Written as DNA, the CDR3 is TGTGCCAGTAGGTGGGGGCCTAATTCACCCCTCCACTTT. It specifies CASRWGPNSPLHF.

This clonotype has a count of ten or more. V and J are TRBV4-3 and TRBJ2-2, with no clear D. Germline V gene sequence: CDR1 LGHNA, CDR2 YSLEER. The CDR3 has 14 amino acids. Trimming cost V 2 bases and J 3 bases, with 7 bases left between them. CDR3 amino acids: CASSQMQDTGELFF. The DNA for the CDR3 is TGCGCCAGCAGCCAAATGCAGGACACCGGGGAGCTGTTTTTT.

This clonotype was seen a handful of times. Germline and junction disagree at one end, which may indicate a read error. The V gene is TRBV20-1, the J gene TRBJ2-2; D is perhaps TRBD1 or TRBD2 (5 bases each). The CDR3 spans 16 residues. Germline values: CDR1 DFQATT, CDR2 SNEGSKA (reference sequence). The CDR3 nucleotides are TGCAGTGCTTCCGATGGGGGAATCCCGAACTCCGGGGATCTGTTTTTT. This sequence encodes CSASDGGIPNSGDLFF.

This clonotype was seen many times. The chain carries TRBV5-1 and TRBJ2-7; 9 nucleotides agree with TRBD1. J gave up 5 bases and V 1 base, and 7 bases lay outside the gene matches. Germline V gives CDR1 SGHRS, CDR2 YFSETQ. CDR3 length: 15 amino acids. Here the CDR3 reads CASSLSGTGTNEQYF. The CDR3 coding sequence is TGCGCCAGCAGCTTGAGTGGGACAGGGACCAACGAGCAGTACTTC.

The V and J genes are TRBV6-2 or TRBV6-3 and TRBJ1-1, with 7 bases lining up with TRBD1. CDR3 length equals 19 residues. The V segment lost 0 bases and the J segment 5 bases; nucleotides outside the gene matches: 18. Per the germline V gene, CDR1 is MNHEY and CDR2 is SVGEGT. The CDR3 bases are TGTGCCAGCAGTTACTCCATCCACGAGGGGGCGGGCCTGATGACTGAAGCTTTCTTT. Its translation: CASSYSIHEGAGLMTEAFF.

This chain connects TRBV20-1 to TRBJ2-7, with 13 bases matching TRBD2. J was trimmed by 2 bases and V by 6 bases; bases with no gene match: 4. The germline V gene has CDR1 DFQATT and CDR2 SNEGSKA (reference sequence). This CDR3 is 14 amino acids long. CDR3 sequence: CSAGTSGMAYEQYF. The CDR3, as DNA: TGCAGTGCAGGGACTAGCGGGATGGCCTACGAGCAGTACTTC.

This clonotype was observed many times. This chain uses TRBV12-3 or TRBV12-4 with TRBJ2-7; no definite D call. The CDR3 totals 13 residues. The V and J ends lost 5 bases and 6 bases respectively, with 14 bases between them. As DNA, the CDR3 is TGTGCCAGCAGTGTGCAGTTATCGGGCGAGCAGTACTTC. It encodes CASSVQLSGEQYF.

As to this clonotype: The germline gene is not matched at one end of the junction; a read error may be the cause. V usage is TRBV6-5 and J usage is TRBJ1-2, with a possible D match to TRBD1 (6 bases). The germline V gene has CDR1 MNHEY and CDR2 SVGAGI. This CDR3 region has 15 residues. The CDR3 DNA reads as TGTGCCAGCAGTTACTCGACAGGCGGGGTCTATGGCTATACCTTC. It yields the protein CASSYSTGGVYGYTF.

This clonotype was seen at least ten times. V gene TRBV12-3 or TRBV12-4 combines with J gene TRBJ1-1, with 9 bases fitting TRBD1. The CDR3 has 16 amino acids. V lost 0 bases and J lost 3; bases outside the gene matches: 5. CDR3 nucleotides: TGTGCCAGCAGTTTAGCGATCGGACAGGGGTACACTGAAGCTTTCTTT. This translates into CASSLAIGQGYTEAFF.

The gene calls are TRBV6-1 and TRBJ2-5; weak D call: TRBD2 (5 bases). The CDR3 runs to 13 residues. Between the trimmed V and J ends, which lost 6 bases and 3 bases, there was a span of 11 bases. The germline gives CDR1 MNHNS, CDR2 SASEGT. CDR3 residues: CASRLGPEETQYF. DNA for the CDR3: TGTGCCAGCAGACTAGGGCCGGAAGAGACCCAGTACTTC.

This clonotype was seen ten or more times. J is TRBJ1-5 and V is TRBV19, with unresolved D. V was shortened by 3 bases and J by 9 bases, with 9 bases between the two germline ends. Germline CDR1 LNHDA, CDR2 SQIVND (reference sequence). This CDR3 is 12 amino acids long. The CDR3: CASSMLEGPQHF. In DNA form, the CDR3 reads TGTGCCAGTAGTATGTTAGAAGGGCCCCAGCATTTT.